The source of this T cell receptor (beta chain) is a study of neurological immune-mediated disorders (dated by TCRdb to 2018 to 2020). At the level of the whole study: Peripheral blood TCR-beta repertoires from patients with HTLV-I-associated myelopathy (HAM/TSP), patients with multiple sclerosis, and healthy controls were compared in the study using UMI-based sequencing. Longitudinal HAM/TSP and healthy donors had 3 time-points each (about 3-45 month intervals). Of the approximately 70 subjects in the cohort, some 14 were HAM/TSP patients, some 34 were multiple sclerosis patients, and approximately 20 were healthy controls. Longitudinal samples, technical triplicates and paired sorted CD4+ and CD8+ T-cell subsets, alongside PBMC samples, were included among the approximately 98 TCR-beta libraries.

Ten or more counts support this clonotype. This receptor's antigen is unknown. No base quality values were provided; no much bigger clone lies one nucleotide off. What the time point label conveys for this sample: longitudinal time-point 3. For unsorted PBMC libraries, 2 million PBMCs were used after storage in RNAlater at -80 degrees C until RNA extraction. Peripheral blood was subjected to Ficoll-Hypaque density gradient centrifugation to isolate PBMCs, which were then cryopreserved in liquid nitrogen. Beyond this particular receptor, the publication reports: The highest TCR clonal expansion was observed in HAM/TSP patients, whereas the lowest was observed in MS patients, even when compared with healthy controls. No identical CDR3 amino acid sequences were found to be shared among expanded clones across subjects, suggesting that TCR-beta repertoires were private in all groups.

cDNA synthesis used template-switch 5'RACE with a primer carrying a 10-nucleotide random unique molecular identifier tagging each TCR transcript. Each sequencing run produced over 190 million TCR-beta sequences covering 15-18 subjects. The RNeasy kit was used for extraction of total RNA. Using the KAPA Real-time Library Amplification kit, TCR-beta VDJ regions were amplified with primers for the TCR constant region and the 5'RACE anchor. Sample indexes and Illumina adaptors were added in a first PCR, and a second PCR then increased library yield. The roughly 650 bp TCR product was size-selected on a 2% E-gel SizeSelection system after Ampure bead purification. Before pooling, libraries had their quality checked on a Bioanalyzer, their concentration measured with Qubit, and their quantity determined with the Kapa Library Quantification kit. Libraries were sequenced paired-end 2 x 150 bp on an Illumina HiSeq 2500. To increase sequence diversity, about 25-31% phiX was spiked into each library pool. From the authors' description of their analysis: Quality-filtered reads were processed with the UMI-based MiGEC pipeline, which removed over 90% of raw TCR sequences during error correction. VDJ genes were aligned to IMGT germline references, and each clonotype was defined by a unique CDR3 amino acid sequence together with V-J genes. Clonal expansion, Shannon diversity and CDR3 relatedness were evaluated with VDJtools (CalcPairwiseDistances, ClusterSamples), while phylogenetic trees were built in CLCbio workbench. Expanded clones were defined as having at least 8 unique UMIs, based on coefficient-of-variation modelling across technical triplicates. In-frame beta chains were kept once TCRdb had trimmed the public reads at Q25 with fastp and called clones with MiXCR. Entries are consolidated by CDR3 protein sequence, retaining the most common genes and DNA. These V and J calls are TCRdb output, not the study's own analysis. For this sample the table gives approximately 48,000 distinct CDR3 sequences, of which about 13% were detected only once. The ten largest clones represent 9% of the sample.

Counted from cysteine to phenylalanine, this CDR3 has 13 amino acids. Only CDR3 DNA remains: 39 bases, in frame from the first base. The CDR1 and CDR2 encoded by the germline V gene are SGHRS and YFSETQ. V gives up 4 bases and J gives up 4 bases, and the segment between their germline ends measures 8 bases. The V gene is TRBV5-1 and the J gene is TRBJ2-2, with a weak D call of TRBD1 (5 bases match). This clonotype was sampled from a male donor with HTLV-1-associated myelopathy (HAM/TSP). The sample was PBMCs. The nucleotide sequence reads as follows: TGCGCCAGCAGCCCTCAGGGCACCGGGGAGCTGTTTTTT. This encodes CASSPQGTGELFF.